The 8 T cell receptor beta chains presented below share a single source sample, sequenced in a study of shared T cell receptors in the human thymus. Data came from immunoSEQ multiplex PCR; TCRdb stores just in-frame clones and leaves some out. This table holds 640,000 or so clones, approximately 87% found once. A further study also used this sample, focusing on human thymus T cells.

What was sequenced was thymocytes. The source is a boy in the first two years of life with a congenital heart defect.

The chain carries TRBV28 and TRBJ1-5; D remains ambiguous. There are 16 residues in the CDR3. The germline V gene has CDR1 MDHEN and CDR2 SYDVKM. Between the trimmed V and J ends, which lost 8 bases and 0 bases, there was a span of 17 bases. In nucleotides, the CDR3 is TGTGCCAGCGGGCAGAGCCTCGCTTATAGCAATCAGCCCCAGCATTTT. Protein product: CASGQSLAYSNQPQHF.

As DNA, the CDR3 is TGCGCCAGCAGCCAAGGGCACAGGGGATACGAGCAGTACTTC. Translation: CASSQGHRGYEQYF. The rearrangement uses TRBV4-3 and TRBJ2-7, with 7 nucleotides matching TRBD1. CDR3 length equals 14 residues. Trimming at V came to 1 base and at J to 4 bases, leaving 4 bases not matched to a gene. CDR1 and CDR2 from the germline V gene are LGHNA and YSLEER.

The chain is built from TRBV7-2 and TRBJ2-7; no clear D. The CDR3 loop spans 17 amino acids. Per the germline V gene, CDR1 is SGHTA and CDR2 is FQGNSA. The V and J ends lost 4 bases and 0 bases respectively, with 19 bases between them. The CDR3 nucleotides are TGTGCCAGCAGCTCTTGCTTCGCCAGCGCTAGCTCCTACGAGCAGTACTTC. Translating it yields CASSSCFASASSYEQYF. The full variable domain, its missing parts supplied by reference TRBV7-2 and TRBJ2-7, is GAGVSQSPSNKVTEKGKDVELRCDPISGHTALYWYRQSLGQGLEFLIYFQGNSAPDKSGLPSDRFSAERTGGSVSTLTIQRTQQEDSAVYLCASSSCFASASSYEQYFGPGTRLTVT.

The chain links TRBV29-1 to TRBJ1-2; 9 nucleotides match TRBD1. V gave up 4 bases and J gave up 4 bases; unmatched junction bases: 7. The germline CDR1 and CDR2 sequences are SQVTM and ANQGSEA. This CDR3 is 14 amino acids long. CDR3 DNA: TGCAGCGTTGGCGGAGACAGGGGGGCCTATGGCTACACCTTC. It encodes CSVGGDRGAYGYTF. The variable domain in full, with the rest retrieved from reference TRBV29-1 and TRBJ1-2, is SAVISQKPSRDICQRGTSLTIQCQVDSQVTMMFWYRQQPGQSLTLIATANQGSEATYESGFVIDKFPISRPNLTFSTLTVSNMSPEDSSIYLCSVGGDRGAYGYTFGSGTRLTVV.

V gene TRBV11-2 combines with J gene TRBJ2-7, with D tentatively TRBD1 (7 bases). V dropped 3 bases and J dropped 5 bases, with 14 bases sitting between them. CDR1 is SGHAT and CDR2 is FQNNGV in the germline V gene. The CDR3 loop spans 14 amino acids. In DNA form, the CDR3 reads TGTGCCAGCAGCTTCGGAACAGGGGAGGACGAGCAGTACTTC. Translating gives CASSFGTGEDEQYF. The full variable domain, rest sourced from reference TRBV11-2 and TRBJ2-7, is EAGVAQSPRYKIIEKRQSVAFWCNPISGHATLYWYQQILGQGPKLLIQFQNNGVVDDSQLPKDRFSAERLKGVDSTLKIQPAKLEDSAVYLCASSFGTGEDEQYFGPGTRLTVT.

This clone was detected once. The gene calls are TRBV13 and TRBJ2-4; D may be TRBD2 (6 bases). The CDR3 extends over 15 amino acids. V lost 5 bases and J lost 8, with 19 bases in between. Germline loops: CDR1 PRHDT, CDR2 FYEKMQ (reference sequence). Written as DNA, the CDR3 is TGTGCCAGCAGCGTTCGACTAGGAGGGTCGGACATTCAGTACTTC. This encodes CASSVRLGGSDIQYF.

This rearrangement joins TRBV14 to TRBJ2-7; 9 bases agree with TRBD1. CDR3 size: 15 residues. Germline V gene lookup returns CDR1 SGHDN and CDR2 FVKESK. With V trimmed by 5 bases and J by 7 bases, 12 bases remained unmatched. CDR3 nucleotide sequence: TGTGCCAGCAGCACCCGACAGGGGGAAACGTCGGAGCAGTACTTC. Residues: CASSTRQGETSEQYF.

The chain uses TRBV2 and TRBJ2-7; TRBD2 might be the D (6 bases). From germline, CDR1 is SNHLY and CDR2 FYNNEI. Trimming cost V 5 bases and J 7 bases, with 15 bases left between them. The CDR3 spans 13 residues. As DNA, the CDR3 is TGTGCCAGCAGTAAACGCGGGACGGAAGAGCAGTACTTC. Its translation is CASSKRGTEEQYF.